This TCR beta chain was captured by sequencing in a study of cytomegalovirus exposure and HLA in healthy donors. The germline CDR1 and CDR2 sequences are MNHEY and SVGAGI. V was pared by 11 bases and J by 8 bases, with 18 bases between. The CDR3 is made up of 13 amino acids. A multiplex PCR was run with 60 Vbeta primers and 13 Jbeta primers. The table came from immunoSEQ multiplex PCR; TCRdb's copy has only in-frame clones and leaves some out. The sample contains approximately 86,000 clones, 65% to 80% of which appear only once. The receptor was isolated from a man aged 35 to 55 in good health and CMV-seronegative. The chain recombines TRBV6-5 with TRBJ1-4; D is possibly TRBD1 (6 bases). Specimen: PBMCs. The CDR3 spells CAARGGVREKLFF. For the CDR3, the DNA is TGTGCCGCACGAGGGGGGGTAAGGGAAAAACTGTTTTTT.